This T cell receptor beta chain was retrieved from a study of CD8 T cells in ankylosing spondylitis. Findings and limits, study-wide: According to the report, clones linked to the disease were significantly enriched in matched synovial fluid samples taken from ankylosing spondylitis patients. With a CD8+ phenotype, disease-linked clones were relatively rare in peripheral blood. Seemingly distinctive of ankylosing spondylitis blood was a TCR beta motif formed by eight highly homologous variants.

With regard to this clonotype: What it recognizes is unknown.

The germline V gene encodes CDR1 DFQATT and CDR2 SNEGSKA (reference sequence). The CDR3 loop spans 13 amino acids. V dropped 4 bases and J dropped 5 bases, with 11 bases sitting between them. TCR beta libraries were made by quantitative 5'-RACE with molecular barcodes. TCRdb itself ran the 5' RACE reads through MiXCR, one entry per CDR3 protein. The table lists 84,000 or so distinct CDR3 sequences, around 30% of them singletons. This clonotype originated in a male donor with ankylosing spondylitis or in good health (not recorded which). J is TRBJ2-2 and V is TRBV20-1; D tentatively fits TRBD1 or TRBD2 (5 bases each). The sequenced sample consisted of blood, either unsorted or a sorted T cell fraction (not recorded which). CDR3 sequence: CSATQGGTGELFF. As DNA, the CDR3 is TGCAGTGCTACCCAGGGCGGGACCGGGGAGCTGTTTTTT.